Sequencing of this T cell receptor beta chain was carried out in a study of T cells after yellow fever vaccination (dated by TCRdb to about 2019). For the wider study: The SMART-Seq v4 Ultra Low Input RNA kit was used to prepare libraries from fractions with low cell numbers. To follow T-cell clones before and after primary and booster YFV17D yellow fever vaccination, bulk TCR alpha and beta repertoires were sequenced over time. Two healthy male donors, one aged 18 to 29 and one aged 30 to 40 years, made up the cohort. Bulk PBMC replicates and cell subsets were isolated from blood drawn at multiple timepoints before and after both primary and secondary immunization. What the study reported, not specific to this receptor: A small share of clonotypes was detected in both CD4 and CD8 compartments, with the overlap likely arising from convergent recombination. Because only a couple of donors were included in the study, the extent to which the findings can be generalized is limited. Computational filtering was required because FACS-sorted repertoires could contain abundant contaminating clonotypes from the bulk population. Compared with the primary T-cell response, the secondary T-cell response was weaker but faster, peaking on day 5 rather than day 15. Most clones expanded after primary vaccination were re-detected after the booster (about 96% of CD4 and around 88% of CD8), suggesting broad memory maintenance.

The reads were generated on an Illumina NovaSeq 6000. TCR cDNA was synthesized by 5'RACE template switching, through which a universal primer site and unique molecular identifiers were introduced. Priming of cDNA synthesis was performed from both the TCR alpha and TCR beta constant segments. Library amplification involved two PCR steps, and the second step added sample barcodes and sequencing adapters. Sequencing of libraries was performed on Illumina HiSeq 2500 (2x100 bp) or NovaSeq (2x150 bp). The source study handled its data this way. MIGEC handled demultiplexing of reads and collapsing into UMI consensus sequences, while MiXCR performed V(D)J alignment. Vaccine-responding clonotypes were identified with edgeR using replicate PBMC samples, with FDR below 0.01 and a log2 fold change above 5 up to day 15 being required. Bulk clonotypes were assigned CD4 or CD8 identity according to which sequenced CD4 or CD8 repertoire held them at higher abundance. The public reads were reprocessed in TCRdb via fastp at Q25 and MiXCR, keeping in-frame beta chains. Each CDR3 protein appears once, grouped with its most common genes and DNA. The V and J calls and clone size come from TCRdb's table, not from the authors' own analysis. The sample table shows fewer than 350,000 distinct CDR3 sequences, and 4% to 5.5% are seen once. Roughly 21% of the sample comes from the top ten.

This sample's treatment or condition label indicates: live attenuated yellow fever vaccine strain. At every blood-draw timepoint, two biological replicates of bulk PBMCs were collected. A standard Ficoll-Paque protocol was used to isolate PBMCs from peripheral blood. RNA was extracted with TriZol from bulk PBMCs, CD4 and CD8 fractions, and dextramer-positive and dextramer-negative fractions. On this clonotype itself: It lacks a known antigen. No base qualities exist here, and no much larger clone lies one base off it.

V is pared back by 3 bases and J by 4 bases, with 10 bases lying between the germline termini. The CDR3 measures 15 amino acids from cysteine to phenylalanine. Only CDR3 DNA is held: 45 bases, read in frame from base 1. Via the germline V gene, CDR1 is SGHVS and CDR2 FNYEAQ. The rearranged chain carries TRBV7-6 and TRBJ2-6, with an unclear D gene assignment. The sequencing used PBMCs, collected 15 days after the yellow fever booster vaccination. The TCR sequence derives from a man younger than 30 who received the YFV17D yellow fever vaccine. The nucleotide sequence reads TGTGCCAGCAGCTTGAGGCTGGGGGGGGCCAACGTCCTGACTTTC. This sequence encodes CASSLRLGGANVLTF.